What follows are 15 T cell receptor beta chains derived from one specimen sequenced in a study of cytomegalovirus exposure and HLA in healthy donors. A multiplex PCR was run with 60 Vbeta primers and 13 Jbeta primers. Repertoires were generated with immunoSEQ multiplex PCR, while TCRdb's copy carries only in-frame clones and drops some. The sample's table shows more than 60,000 clones. Source material: PBMCs. The receptors stem from a boy between 10 and 17 years old in good health and CMV-seronegative.

V is TRBV5-6 and J is TRBJ2-5; 11 bases map to TRBD2. CDR1 SGHDT and CDR2 YYEEEE come from the germline V gene. CDR3 length equals 15 residues. V dropped 4 bases and J dropped 4; count of bases not matched to a gene: 6. CDR3 residues: CASSLSGGAGETQYF. DNA for the CDR3: TGTGCCAGCAGCCTTAGCGGGGGGGCTGGAGAGACCCAGTACTTC.

Written as DNA, the CDR3 is TGTGCCTGGAGTGTAGGGGGCGCGGTGTTTAATAACTATGGCTACACCTTC. It is translated as CAWSVGGAVFNNYGYTF. The chain has TRBV30 and TRBJ1-2; TRBD1 agrees at 7 bases. Germline CDR1 is GTSNPN and CDR2 is SVGIG (reference sequence). The CDR3 has 17 residues. V dropped 0 bases and J dropped 1; count of bases not matched to a gene: 11.

The chain links TRBV2 to TRBJ2-3; D might be TRBD1 (7 bases). Per germline, CDR1 SNHLY and CDR2 FYNNEI. There are 15 residues in the CDR3. Trimming shortened V by 8 bases and J by 4 bases, and 19 bases separated the two germline ends. The CDR3 sequence is CASGGTDVRPDTQYF. The CDR3 DNA follows: TGTGCCAGCGGAGGGACAGACGTCCGGCCAGATACGCAGTATTTT.

The genes are TRBV16 and TRBJ2-7, with D possibly being TRBD1 (5 bases). Trimming stripped 0 bases from V and 2 bases from J, with 5 bases between. CDR3 size: 13 residues. Germline V gives CDR1 KGHSY, CDR2 FQNENV. The CDR3 region has the DNA TGTGCCAGCAGCCAATCGACAGCCTACGAGCAGTACTTC. This translates into CASSQSTAYEQYF.

The gene calls are TRBV5-1 and TRBJ2-1; 9 bases map to TRBD1. The germline gives CDR1 SGHRS, CDR2 YFSETQ. Losses at the gene ends were 0 bases for V and 6 bases for J; bases not matched to a gene: 7. The CDR3 consists of 16 residues. The CDR3 protein is CASSLVTGGAGNEQFF. CDR3 sequence (DNA): TGCGCCAGCAGCTTGGTAACAGGGGGCGCCGGCAATGAGCAGTTCTTC.

V and J are TRBV30 and TRBJ1-5; possible D gene TRBD1, 6 bases. Trimming took 2 bases from V and 4 from J, leaving 12 bases between them. Germline loops: CDR1 GTSNPN, CDR2 SVGIG (reference sequence). The CDR3 length is 14 residues. CDR3 residues: CAWSTGTINQPQHF. In DNA, the CDR3 is TGTGCCTGGAGTACAGGGACAATAAATCAGCCCCAGCATTTT.

With regard to this clone: No conserved phenylalanine or tryptophan ends this CDR3, so it is likely a read error. The chain links TRBV30 to TRBJ1-1; 8 bases agree with TRBD1. This CDR3 region has 17 residues. The trim removed 5 bases at V and 1 base at J, leaving 15 bases unmatched. Germline V CDR1 and CDR2: GTSNPN, SVGIG (reference sequence). This CDR3 reads CAWGADRGGGENTEAFL. CDR3 bases: TGTGCCTGGGGAGCAGACAGGGGAGGGGGGGAGAACACTGAAGCTTTCCTT.

The J gene is TRBJ2-7, the V gene TRBV30; D is unresolved. V was shortened by 1 base and J by 0 bases, with 13 bases between the two germline ends. The CDR3 is 15 residues long. Germline-derived CDR1 and CDR2 are GTSNPN and SVGIG (reference sequence). The CDR3 nucleotides are TGTGCCTGGAGTGGTAGTGGTCGTAGCTCCTACGAGCAGTACTTC. This translates into CAWSGSGRSSYEQYF. The full variable domain, its missing parts supplied by reference TRBV30 and TRBJ2-7, is SQTIHQWPATLVQPVGSPLSLECTVEGTSNPNLYWYRQAAGRGLQLLFYSVGIGQISSEVPQNLSASRPQDRQFILSSKKLLLSDSGFYLCAWSGSGRSSYEQYFGPGTRLTVT.

This chain uses TRBV7-2 with TRBJ1-2; weak D call: TRBD1 (5 bases). The CDR3 contains 15 residues. V was shortened by 5 bases and J by 6 bases, with 19 bases between the two germline ends. Per the germline V gene, CDR1 is SGHTA and CDR2 is FQGNSA. CDR3 in amino acids: CASSASLGTLNGYTF. As DNA, the CDR3 is TGTGCCAGCAGCGCCAGCCTCGGGACTCTTAATGGCTACACCTTC.

This chain links TRBV7-9 with TRBJ2-1; TRBD1 might be the D (5 bases). The CDR3 runs 15 residues. Trimming shortened V by 4 bases and J by 3 bases, and 13 bases separated the two germline ends. CDR1 and CDR2 (germline): SEHNR, FQNEAQ (reference sequence). The chain's CDR3 is CASSSPRQNYNEQFF. The CDR3 region has the DNA TGTGCCAGCAGCTCCCCGAGACAGAACTACAATGAGCAGTTCTTC.

V usage is TRBV9 and J usage is TRBJ1-1, with 7 bases lining up with TRBD1. V trimming: 3 bases; J trimming: 8 bases; junction bases outside the gene matches: 10. Germline V gene sequence: CDR1 SGDLS, CDR2 YYNGEE. CDR3 length: 14 residues. As DNA, the CDR3 is TGTGCCAGCAGCGCCCACCCAGGACAGGAAGAAGCTTTCTTT. Protein: CASSAHPGQEEAFF.

Written as DNA, the CDR3 is TGTGCCAGCAGCTTTAGCCGGACAGACACTGAAGCTTTCTTT. It yields the protein CASSFSRTDTEAFF. The chain uses TRBV11-2 and TRBJ1-1, with D possibly matching TRBD1 (6 bases). The V end lost 3 bases, the J end lost 3 bases, and 11 bases lay between the germline ends. The CDR3 has 14 residues. Germline V gene data show CDR1 as SGHAT and CDR2 as FQNNGV.

The chain is built from TRBV23-1 and TRBJ1-1; tentative D call: TRBD1 (6 bases). TRBV23-1 is reported as an ORF; its role is uncertain. The CDR3 extends over 16 amino acids. Trimming shortened V by 2 bases and J by 7 bases, and 20 bases separated the two germline ends. CDR3 residues: CASSQDPRSEQGEAFF. The CDR3 DNA sequence: TGCGCCAGCAGTCAAGATCCGAGGTCAGAACAGGGTGAAGCTTTCTTT.

The chain carries TRBV27 and TRBJ2-1, with TRBD1 matching over 9 bases. The CDR3 runs to 15 residues. Germline V CDR1 and CDR2: MNHEY, SMNVEV (reference sequence). The V and J ends lost 4 bases and 5 bases, in that order; junction bases with no gene match: 6. The CDR3 nucleotides are TGTGCCAGCAGTTCTTACAGGGGGCCCCACAATGAGCAGTTCTTC. Its protein is CASSSYRGPHNEQFF.

The chain employs TRBV30 and TRBJ2-1; 8 bases are shared with TRBD2. The CDR3 covers 12 residues. Germline V gives CDR1 GTSNPN, CDR2 SVGIG (reference sequence). The V and J ends lost 4 bases and 10 bases, in that order; junction bases with no gene match: 6. CDR3 DNA: TGTGCCTGGACATCGGGGGGGGACGAGCAGTTCTTC. The encoded protein is CAWTSGGDEQFF.